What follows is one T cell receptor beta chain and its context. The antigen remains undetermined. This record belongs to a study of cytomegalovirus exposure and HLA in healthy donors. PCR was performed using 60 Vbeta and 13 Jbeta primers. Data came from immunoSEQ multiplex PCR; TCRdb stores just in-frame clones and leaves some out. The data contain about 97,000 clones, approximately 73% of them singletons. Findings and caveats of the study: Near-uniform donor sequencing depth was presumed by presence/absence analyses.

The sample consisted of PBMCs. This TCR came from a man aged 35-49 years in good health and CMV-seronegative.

In DNA, the CDR3 is TGTGCCAGCACCTTCAGAGGGGGTATGGGCGATGGCTACACCTTC. Translation gives CASTFRGGMGDGYTF. The genes are TRBV7-9 and TRBJ1-2; TRBD1 is a possible D gene (6 bases). This CDR3 comprises 15 residues. Trimming shortened V by 7 bases and J by 6 bases, and 21 bases separated the two germline ends. CDR1 is SEHNR, CDR2 FQNEAQ, per germline (reference sequence).